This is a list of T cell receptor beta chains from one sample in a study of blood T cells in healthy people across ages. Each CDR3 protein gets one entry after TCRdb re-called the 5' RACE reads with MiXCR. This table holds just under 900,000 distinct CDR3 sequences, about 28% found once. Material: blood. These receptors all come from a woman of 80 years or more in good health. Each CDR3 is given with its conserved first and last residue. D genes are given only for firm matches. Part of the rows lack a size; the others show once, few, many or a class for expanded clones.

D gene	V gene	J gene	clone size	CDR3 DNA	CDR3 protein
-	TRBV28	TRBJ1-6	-	TGTGCCAGCAGTTCAAGGGACCTACGCAATTCACCCCTCCACTTT	CASSSRDLRNSPLHF
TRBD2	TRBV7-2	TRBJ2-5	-	TGTGCCAGCAGCTTAGCGCTGACTAGCGGGGTTGAACGGGAGACCCAGTACTTC	CASSLALTSGVERETQYF
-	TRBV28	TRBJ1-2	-	TGTGCCAGCAGTTCTCCCCTTCGTGGCTACACCTTC	CASSSPLRGYTF
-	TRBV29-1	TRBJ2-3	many	TGCAGCGTTAGGCGGGGCCTAGTGAGCACAGATACGCAGTATTTT	CSVRRGLVSTDTQYF
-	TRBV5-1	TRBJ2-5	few	TGCGCCAGCAGCTGGGTGGACGACTCAAATATAATCCAAGAGACCCAGTACTTC	CASSWVDDSNIIQETQYF
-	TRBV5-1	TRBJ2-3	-	TGCGCCAGCAGCTTGGAATCTGACACAGATACGCAGTATTTT	CASSLESDTDTQYF
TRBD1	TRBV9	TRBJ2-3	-	TGTGCCAGCAGCCCCCGACAGGGGGATCGGGCAGGTACGCAGTATTTT	CASSPRQGDRAGTQYF
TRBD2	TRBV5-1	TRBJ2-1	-	TGCGCCAGCAGCTTGGTAGTAGCGGGAGGGCGTGAGCAGTTCTTC	CASSLVVAGGREQFF
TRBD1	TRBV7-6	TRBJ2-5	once	TGTGCCAGCAGCCCTGGGACAGGGGGGGGTCGGGAGACCCAGGACTTC	CASSPGTGGGRETQDF
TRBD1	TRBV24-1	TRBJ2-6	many	TGTGCCACCAGTGATCCTCCGGGACAGGAGAGCTCTGGGGCCAACGTCCTGACTTTC	CATSDPPGQESSGANVLTF
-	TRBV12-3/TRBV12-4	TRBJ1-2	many	TGTGCCAGCAGCATGGACGGTTACTATGGCTACACCTTC	CASSMDGYYGYTF
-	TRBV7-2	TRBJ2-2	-	TGTGCCAGCAGTGGTCGGCGGGGTCGGAACACCGGGGAGCTGTTTTTT	CASSGRRGRNTGELFF
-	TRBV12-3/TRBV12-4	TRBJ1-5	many	TGTGCCAGTGCTCACGCCGGAGGGTATAGCAATCAGCCCCAGCATTTT	CASAHAGGYSNQPQHF
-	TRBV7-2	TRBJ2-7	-	TGTGCCAGCAGCTTAGTATCCACCGGGTACGAGCAGTACTTC	CASSLVSTGYEQYF
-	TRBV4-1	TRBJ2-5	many	TGCGCCAGCAGCCAAGATTACGCAGCGGACCCCCAAAGTGGGACCCAGTACTTC	CASSQDYAADPQSGTQYF
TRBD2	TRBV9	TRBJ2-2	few	TGTGCCAGCAGCGGAGCGGGGTCGAACACCGGGGAGCTGTTTTTT	CASSGAGSNTGELFF
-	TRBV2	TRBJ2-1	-	TGTGCCACCCAAGTGGACAGCCAAGAGACCCAGTTCTTC	CATQVDSQETQFF
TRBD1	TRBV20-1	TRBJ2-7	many	TGCAGTGCTAGAGGGCGGGCAGGGGGTCGTCCCTACGAGCAGTACTTC	CSARGRAGGRPYEQYF
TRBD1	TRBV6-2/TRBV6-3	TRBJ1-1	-	TGTGCCAGCAGTTATACGGACAGGGGGATTAGCACTGAAGCTTTCTTT	CASSYTDRGISTEAFF
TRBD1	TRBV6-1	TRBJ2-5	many	TGTGCCAGCAGTGGGACAGGGGGCCGCCGGGAGACCCAGTACTTC	CASSGTGGRRETQYF
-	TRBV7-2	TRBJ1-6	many	TGTGCCAGCAGCCTCAGAAAGGACAGTCCAAATTCACCCCTCCACTTT	CASSLRKDSPNSPLHF
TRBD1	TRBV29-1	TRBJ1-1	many	TGCAGCGTCCGTCCCGGGACAGAGAACACTGAAGCTTTCTTT	CSVRPGTENTEAFF
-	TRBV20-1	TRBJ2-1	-	TGCAGTGCTAACCAGTACATCACCCTAACCTACAATGAGCAGTTCTTC	CSANQYITLTYNEQFF
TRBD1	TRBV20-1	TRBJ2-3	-	TGCAGTGCCAGACCGGGACAGGGGGCGCGAGATACGCAGTATTTT	CSARPGQGARDTQYF
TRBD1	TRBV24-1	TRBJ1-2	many	TGTGCCACCAGTGATGGTAACAGGGGGCGCGACGGCTATGGCTACACCTTC	CATSDGNRGRDGYGYTF
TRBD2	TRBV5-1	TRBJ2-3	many	TGCGCCAGCAGCTCCCGGACTAGCTTGGATACGCAGTATTTT	CASSSRTSLDTQYF
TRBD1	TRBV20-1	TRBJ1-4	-	TGCAGTGCTAGAGTGACAGGGGTTCTTGAAAAACTGTTTTTT	CSARVTGVLEKLFF
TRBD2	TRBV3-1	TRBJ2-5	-	TGTGCCAGCAGCTCAACCGGGAGGGGGGAGACCCAGTACTTC	CASSSTGRGETQYF
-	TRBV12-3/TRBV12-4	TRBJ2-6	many	TGTGCCAGTTTTAGCTCTGGGGCCAACGTCCTGACTTTC	CASFSSGANVLTF
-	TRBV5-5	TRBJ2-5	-	TGCGTCAGCAGCTTGGTTGGCAGTCAAGAGACCCAGTACTTC	CVSSLVGSQETQYF
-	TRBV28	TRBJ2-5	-	TGTGCCAGCAGTGGTTCCGGGACCTACCAAGAGACCCAGTACTTC	CASSGSGTYQETQYF
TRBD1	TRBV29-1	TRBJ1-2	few	TGCAGCGTTCAAAACAGGGGGCCGGTCTATGGCTACACCTTC	CSVQNRGPVYGYTF
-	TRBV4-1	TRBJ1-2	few	TGCGCCAGCAGCCGCGGAACCCTGACTAACTATGGCTACACCTTC	CASSRGTLTNYGYTF
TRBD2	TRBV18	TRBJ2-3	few	TGTGCCAGCTCTCAGGCGCTAGCGGGGAGCACAGATACGCAGTATTTT	CASSQALAGSTDTQYF
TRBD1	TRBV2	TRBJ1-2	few	TGTGCCAGCAGTGAAGGGGGGACAGGGGCGTATGGCTACACCTTC	CASSEGGTGAYGYTF
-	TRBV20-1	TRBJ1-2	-	TGCAGTGCTAGAGGGGAGGGCATACCCGTAATCTATGGCTACACCTTC	CSARGEGIPVIYGYTF
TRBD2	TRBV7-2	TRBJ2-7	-	TGTGCCAGCAGCTTCTACCTCGGGACTAGCGGGAGGAGCTCCTACAATGAGCAGTACTTC	CASSFYLGTSGRSSYNEQYF
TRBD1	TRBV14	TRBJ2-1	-	TGTGCCAGCAGCCCTGTCCGACAGGGTCCCTACAATGAGCAGTTCTTC	CASSPVRQGPYNEQFF
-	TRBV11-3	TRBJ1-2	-	TGTGCCAGCAGCCCTCGGCAGGGGCGTGGGCTGGATGGCCACACCTTC	CASSPRQGRGLDGHTF
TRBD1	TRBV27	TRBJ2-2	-	TGTGCCAGCACCGAGGGACAGACAAACACCGGGGAGCTGTTTTTT	CASTEGQTNTGELFF
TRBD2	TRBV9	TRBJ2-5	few	TGTGCCAGCAGCCAGATAGCGGGGCGCCAAGAGACCCAGTACTTC	CASSQIAGRQETQYF
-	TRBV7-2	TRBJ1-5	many	TGTGCCAGCAGCCCAGCGCATCAGCCCCAGCATTTT	CASSPAHQPQHF